This T cell receptor beta chain emerged from a study of T-cell reconstitution after alpha-beta-depleted transplantation in children. The TCRbeta library was prepared with unique molecular identifiers. TCRdb reprocessed the PCR reads with MiXCR, giving one entry per CDR3 protein. The sample holds hundreds of thousands of distinct CDR3 sequences, 9.5% to 10% seen once. Trimming pared 4 bases from V and 10 bases from J, leaving 12 bases between. CDR3 length: 12 amino acids. Germline V gene data show CDR1 as SGHRS and CDR2 as YFSETQ. The receptor was isolated from a human donor who donated a stem cell graft to a child with SCID. The rearrangement joins TRBV5-1 to TRBJ2-1, with D possibly being TRBD1 (5 bases). The material sequenced was PBMCs from the stem cell graft donor, taken from the stem cell graft. In DNA, the CDR3 is TGCGCCAGCAGCCCGCAACAGGTAGAGCAGTTCTTC. Its translation is CASSPQQVEQFF.